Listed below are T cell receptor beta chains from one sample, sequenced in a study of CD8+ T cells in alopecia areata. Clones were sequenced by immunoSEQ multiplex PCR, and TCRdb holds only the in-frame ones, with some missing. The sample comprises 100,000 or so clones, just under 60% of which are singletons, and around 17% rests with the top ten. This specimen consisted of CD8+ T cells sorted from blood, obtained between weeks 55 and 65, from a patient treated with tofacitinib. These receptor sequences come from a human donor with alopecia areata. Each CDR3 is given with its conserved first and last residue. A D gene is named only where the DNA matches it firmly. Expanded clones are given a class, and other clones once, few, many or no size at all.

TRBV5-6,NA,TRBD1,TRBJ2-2,CASSWGTAGELFF,TGTGCCAGCAGCTGGGGGACAGCCGGGGAGCTGTTTTTT
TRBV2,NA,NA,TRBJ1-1,CASSEAKGQLEAFF,TGTGCCAGCAGTGAAGCTAAGGGACAATTGGAAGCTTTCTTT
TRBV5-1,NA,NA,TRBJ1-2,CASSWPRGEPNYGYTF,TGCGCCAGCAGCTGGCCTCGGGGGGAGCCTAACTATGGCTACACCTTC
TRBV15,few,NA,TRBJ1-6,CATSRDRSGVYNSPLHF,TGTGCCACCAGCAGAGATAGGAGCGGGGTCTATAATTCACCCCTCCACTTT
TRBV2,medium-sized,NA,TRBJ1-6,CASRGGSSYNSPLHF,TGTGCCAGCAGGGGGGGGAGCTCCTATAATTCACCCCTCCACTTT
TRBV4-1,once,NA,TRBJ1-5,CASSLQGNQPQHF,TGCGCCAGCAGCCTGCAGGGGAATCAGCCCCAGCATTTT
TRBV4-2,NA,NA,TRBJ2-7,CASSQEYTVGLYEQYF,TGTGCCAGCAGCCAAGAATATACGGTGGGTCTCTACGAGCAGTACTTC
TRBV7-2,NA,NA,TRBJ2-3,CASSPGSDTQYF,TGTGCCAGCAGCCCAGGGTCAGATACGCAGTATTTT
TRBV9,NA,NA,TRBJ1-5,CASSQDSNQPQHF,TGTGCCAGCAGCCAGGATAGCAATCAGCCCCAGCATTTT
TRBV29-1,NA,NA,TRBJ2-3,CSVEGGNTDTQYF,TGCAGCGTTGAAGGTGGAAACACAGATACGCAGTATTTT
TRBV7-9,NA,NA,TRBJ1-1,CASSLVGLEAFF,TGTGCCAGCAGCTTAGTGGGCCTTGAAGCTTTCTTT
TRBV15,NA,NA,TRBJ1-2,CATSRPQAGIRGYTF,TGTGCCACCAGCAGACCCCAAGCGGGAATTCGCGGCTACACCTTC
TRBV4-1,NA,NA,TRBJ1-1,CASSQDPVSTEAFF,TGCGCCAGCAGCCAAGATCCGGTTAGCACTGAAGCTTTCTTT
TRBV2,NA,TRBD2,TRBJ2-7,CASSGLAGVHEQYF,TGTGCCAGCAGCGGACTAGCGGGGGTGCACGAGCAGTACTTC
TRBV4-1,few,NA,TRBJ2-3,CASSQVLTAPEPQYF,TGCGCCAGCAGCCAAGTGTTGACAGCTCCAGAACCGCAGTATTTT
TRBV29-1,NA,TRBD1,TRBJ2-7,CSVEGDRPYEQYF,TGCAGCGTTGAAGGGGACAGGCCCTACGAGCAGTACTTC
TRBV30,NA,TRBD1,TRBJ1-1,CAWSVQGTTEAFF,TGTGCCTGGAGTGTACAGGGGACCACTGAAGCTTTCTTT
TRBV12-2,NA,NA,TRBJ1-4,CASRLLGRGPTNEKLFF,TGTGCAAGTCGCTTATTAGGCCGGGGGCCGACTAATGAAAAACTGTTTTTT
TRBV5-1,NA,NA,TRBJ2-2,CASSFDSGELFF,TGCGCCAGCAGCTTTGACTCCGGGGAGCTGTTTTTT
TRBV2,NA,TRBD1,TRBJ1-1,CASSGGPHRGTWYRNTEAFF,TGTGCCAGCAGTGGGGGACCGCACAGGGGTACCTGGTATCGGAACACTGAAGCTTTCTTT
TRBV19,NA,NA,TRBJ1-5,CASRDNNQPQHF,TGTGCCAGTAGGGATAACAATCAGCCCCAGCATTTT
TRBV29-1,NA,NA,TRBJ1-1,CSVVGTNTEAFF,TGCAGCGTAGTAGGCACGAACACTGAAGCTTTCTTT
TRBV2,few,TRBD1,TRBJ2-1,CASRTALVQGMNEQFF,TGTGCCAGCAGGACCGCCTTAGTACAGGGGATGAATGAGCAGTTCTTC
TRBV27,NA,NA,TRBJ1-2,CASSPGVGGSGYTF,TGTGCCAGCAGTCCTGGTGTAGGCGGGAGTGGCTACACCTTC
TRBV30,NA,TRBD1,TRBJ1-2,CASGQGLYGYTF,TGTGCCTCTGGACAGGGACTCTATGGCTACACCTTC
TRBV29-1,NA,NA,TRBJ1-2,CSVSSGRDYGYTF,TGCAGCGTTTCTTCCGGCAGGGACTATGGCTACACCTTC
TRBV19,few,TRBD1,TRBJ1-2,CASSIGQGDYGYTF,TGTGCCAGTAGTATCGGACAGGGGGACTATGGCTACACCTTC
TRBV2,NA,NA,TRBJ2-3,CASSEGAYTGDTQYF,TGTGCCAGCAGTGAGGGGGCCTACACTGGGGATACGCAGTATTTT
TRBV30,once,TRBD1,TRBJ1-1,CAGRTGGNTEAFF,TGTGCTGGACGGACAGGGGGAAACACTGAAGCTTTCTTT
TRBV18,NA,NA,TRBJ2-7,CASSGDSNYEQYF,TGTGCCAGCTCAGGGGACTCAAACTACGAGCAGTACTTC
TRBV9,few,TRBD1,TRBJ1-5,CASSVGQGADQPQHF,TGTGCCAGCAGCGTCGGACAGGGGGCTGATCAGCCCCAGCATTTT
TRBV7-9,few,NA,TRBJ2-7,CASSPKVTTGPVTSYEQYF,TGTGCCAGCAGCCCAAAAGTCACGACAGGCCCCGTAACGTCCTACGAGCAGTACTTC
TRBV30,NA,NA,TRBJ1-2,CALGSGVGGYTF,TGTGCCTTAGGCAGTGGTGTTGGGGGCTACACCTTC
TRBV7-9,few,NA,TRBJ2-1,CASSASDITMKQFF,TGTGCCAGCAGCGCGTCGGACATTACAATGAAGCAGTTCTTC
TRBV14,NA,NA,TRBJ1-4,CASSLRWVEGRATNEKLFF,TGTGCCAGCAGCCTCCGGTGGGTCGAAGGCCGCGCAACTAATGAAAAACTGTTTTTT
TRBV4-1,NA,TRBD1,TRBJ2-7,CASSHGTGVYEQYF,TGCGCCAGCAGCCATGGGACAGGGGTGTACGAGCAGTACTTC
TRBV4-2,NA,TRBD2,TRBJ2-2,CASTLSGGDGGELFF,TGTGCCAGCACCCTCAGCGGGGGAGACGGCGGGGAGCTGTTTTTT
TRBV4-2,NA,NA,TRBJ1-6,CASSPGLGPTYNSPLHF,TGTGCCAGCAGCCCAGGGCTTGGGCCCACCTATAATTCACCCCTCCACTTT
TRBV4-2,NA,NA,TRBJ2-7,CASSQGVQVSYEQYF,TGTGCCAGCAGCCAAGGTGTGCAGGTCTCCTACGAGCAGTACTTC
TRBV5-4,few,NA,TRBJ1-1,CASSFSGGAHTEAFF,TGTGCCAGCAGCTTTTCCGGGGGCGCGCACACTGAAGCTTTCTTT
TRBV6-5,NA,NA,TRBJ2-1,CASSYWGARYNEQFF,TGTGCCAGCAGCTACTGGGGGGCCAGGTACAATGAGCAGTTCTTC
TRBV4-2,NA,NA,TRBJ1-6,CASSQEPSPQGSPLHF,TGTGCCAGCAGCCAAGAACCCAGCCCGCAGGGCTCACCCCTCCACTTT
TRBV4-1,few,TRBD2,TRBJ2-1,CASSQAHPAGGSYNEQFF,TGCGCCAGCAGCCAAGCCCATCCTGCCGGGGGGTCTTACAATGAGCAGTTCTTC
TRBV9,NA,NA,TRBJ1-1,CASSVEGFSF,TGTGCCAGCAGCGTAGAGGGTTTTTCCTTT
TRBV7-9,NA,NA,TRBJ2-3,CASSLAPGERYF,TGTGCCAGCAGCTTGGCCCCTGGTGAGAGATATTTT
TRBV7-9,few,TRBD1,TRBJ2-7,CASSHPRTGAYEQYF,TGTGCCAGCAGCCACCCCAGGACAGGGGCCTACGAGCAGTACTTC
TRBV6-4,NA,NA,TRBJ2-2,CASSDDTNTGELFF,TGTGCCAGCAGTGACGATACAAACACCGGGGAGCTGTTTTTT